This TCR beta chain is drawn from a study of blood T cell repertoires in COVID-19. Across the study: The origin of the acute and convalescent COVID-19 samples was the United States, Italy and Spain.

TCRdb's table, derived via immunoSEQ multiplex PCR, lists solely in-frame clones and lacks some. This table has roughly 150,000 clones, 85% appearing once. This clonotype was obtained from a man aged 50-59 years with acute or convalescent COVID-19. The specimen was peripheral blood.

CDR3 DNA: TGTGCCGCAAGGGGGACAGGGGGCGCAGATACGCAGTATTTT. Protein: CAARGTGGADTQYF. J is TRBJ2-3 and V is TRBV19, with 12 bases that match TRBD1. CDR1 and CDR2 from the germline V gene are LNHDA and SQIVND (reference sequence). After removal of 11 bases from V and 4 bases from J, the junction contained 7 bases not matched to a gene. The CDR3 covers 14 residues. Drawing the rest from reference TRBV19 and TRBJ2-3, the complete variable domain is DGGITQSPKYLFRKEGQNVTLSCEQNLNHDAMYWYRQDPGQGLRLIYYSQIVNDFQKGDIAEGYSVSREKKESFPLTVTSAQKNPTAFYLCAARGTGGADTQYFGPGTRLTVL.